These T cell receptor beta chains were read from a single sample in a study of T cells in tumors after PD-1 blockade. The repertoire was sequenced with immunoSEQ multiplex PCR; TCRdb's copy has only in-frame clones and lacks some. The sample has 50,000 to 75,000 clones; 74% are singletons. Source: PBMCs, taken after anti-PD-1 treatment. The receptor source for this set is a human donor with basal cell carcinoma. Each CDR3 is given with its conserved first and last residue. The D gene is left open where the match is weak. Clone size is given for some rows only: seen once, a few or many times, or a class if the clone is expanded.

v_gene: TRBV6-6; d_gene: TRBD1; abundance: -; j_gene: TRBJ1-2; CDR3nt: TGTGCCAGCAGACCTAAGGGACAGGGCTATGGCTACACCTTC; CDR3aa: CASRPKGQGYGYTF
v_gene: TRBV6-5; d_gene: -; abundance: -; j_gene: TRBJ2-5; CDR3nt: TGTGCCAGCAGTTCGCTACAACAGGGTAGCCAAGAGACCCAGTACTTC; CDR3aa: CASSSLQQGSQETQYF
v_gene: TRBV29-1; d_gene: TRBD1; abundance: -; j_gene: TRBJ1-6; CDR3nt: TGCAGCGTACGGGACAGCCTCAGCTCACCCCTCCACTTT; CDR3aa: CSVRDSLSSPLHF
v_gene: TRBV20-1; d_gene: -; abundance: -; j_gene: TRBJ1-6; CDR3nt: TGCAGTGCTAGTGAGGCCAGAAATTCACCCCTCCACTTT; CDR3aa: CSASEARNSPLHF
v_gene: TRBV29-1; d_gene: TRBD1; abundance: -; j_gene: TRBJ2-1; CDR3nt: TGCAGCGTTGCTTCCGGGACAGCTTACAATGAGCAGTTCTTC; CDR3aa: CSVASGTAYNEQFF
v_gene: TRBV5-1; d_gene: -; abundance: -; j_gene: TRBJ2-2; CDR3nt: TGCGCCAGCAGCTTAGACCCTACGAACACCGGGGAGCTGTTTTTT; CDR3aa: CASSLDPTNTGELFF
v_gene: TRBV27; d_gene: -; abundance: -; j_gene: TRBJ2-7; CDR3nt: TGTGCCAGCAGTTTAATCGCCGGGACATCCCCCTACGAGCAGTACTTC; CDR3aa: CASSLIAGTSPYEQYF
v_gene: TRBV9; d_gene: -; abundance: -; j_gene: TRBJ1-1; CDR3nt: TGTGCCAGCAGCGTAGCTACGGCAGTGAACACTGAAGCTTTCTTT; CDR3aa: CASSVATAVNTEAFF
v_gene: TRBV4-2; d_gene: TRBD2; abundance: few; j_gene: TRBJ2-1; CDR3nt: TGTGCCAGCAGCCAAGGATCCGCTAGCGGGTTATCCTACAATGAGCAGTTCTTC; CDR3aa: CASSQGSASGLSYNEQFF
v_gene: TRBV5-1; d_gene: TRBD2; abundance: -; j_gene: TRBJ2-1; CDR3nt: TGCGCCCGCAGCTGGGGCGGGGGGGCCTCGAATGAGCAGTTCTTC; CDR3aa: CARSWGGGASNEQFF
v_gene: TRBV5-1; d_gene: -; abundance: -; j_gene: TRBJ1-1; CDR3nt: TGCGCCAGCAGTCAGACGGCGGACCGGAAAGCTTTCTTT; CDR3aa: CASSQTADRKAFF
v_gene: TRBV3-1/TRBV3-2; d_gene: TRBD1; abundance: few; j_gene: TRBJ2-1; CDR3nt: TGTGCCAGCAGCCAGGACAGGGACCTTGAGCAGTTCTTC; CDR3aa: CASSQDRDLEQFF
v_gene: TRBV4-1; d_gene: TRBD2; abundance: medium-sized; j_gene: TRBJ2-3; CDR3nt: TGCGCCAGCAGCCAAACACTAGCGGGGGGGATCGTGGATACGCAGTATTTT; CDR3aa: CASSQTLAGGIVDTQYF
v_gene: TRBV6-6; d_gene: TRBD1; abundance: -; j_gene: TRBJ1-5; CDR3nt: TGTGCCAGCAGTTACAAGGGGGCTAGCAATCAGCCCCAGCATTTT; CDR3aa: CASSYKGASNQPQHF
v_gene: TRBV10-3; d_gene: TRBD2; abundance: few; j_gene: TRBJ2-2; CDR3nt: TGTGCCATCAGCGAGAAAGGTCGGGGGGGCTCGAACACCGGGGAGCTGTTTTTT; CDR3aa: CAISEKGRGGSNTGELFF
v_gene: TRBV18; d_gene: -; abundance: -; j_gene: TRBJ2-1; CDR3nt: TGTGCCAGCTCACCAGGTGAATTTGGGAATGAGCAGTTCTTC; CDR3aa: CASSPGEFGNEQFF
v_gene: TRBV4-2; d_gene: TRBD1; abundance: -; j_gene: TRBJ1-6; CDR3nt: TGTGCCAGCAGCCAAGAGCGAGGGACAGCCAATTCACCCCTCCACTTT; CDR3aa: CASSQERGTANSPLHF
v_gene: TRBV6-5; d_gene: TRBD1; abundance: -; j_gene: TRBJ1-2; CDR3nt: TGTGCCAGCAGGGACAGGACTAAACAGAACTATGGCTACACCTTC; CDR3aa: CASRDRTKQNYGYTF
v_gene: TRBV10-2; d_gene: TRBD1; abundance: -; j_gene: TRBJ1-5; CDR3nt: TGCGCCAGCAGTGAGGATGCCCGGGACAGGGGGCGCCCATGGGGTCAGCCCCAGCATTTT; CDR3aa: CASSEDARDRGRPWGQPQHF
v_gene: TRBV19; d_gene: -; abundance: -; j_gene: TRBJ1-1; CDR3nt: TGTGCCAGTAGGACCTCGTGGGCGCTCAGGAACACTGAAGCTTTCTTT; CDR3aa: CASRTSWALRNTEAFF
v_gene: TRBV7-2; d_gene: TRBD2; abundance: -; j_gene: TRBJ2-3; CDR3nt: TGTGCCAGCAGCTTTCCCGGGACTAGCGGGAGAGATACGCAGTATTTT; CDR3aa: CASSFPGTSGRDTQYF
v_gene: TRBV7-9; d_gene: -; abundance: -; j_gene: TRBJ1-6; CDR3nt: TGTGCCAGCAGTCAGTCCAAGACGAATTCACCCCTCCACTTT; CDR3aa: CASSQSKTNSPLHF
v_gene: TRBV30; d_gene: -; abundance: few; j_gene: TRBJ1-5; CDR3nt: TGTGCCTGGAATGGGAGGGGTGATCAGCCCCAGCATTTT; CDR3aa: CAWNGRGDQPQHF
v_gene: TRBV7-9; d_gene: -; abundance: -; j_gene: TRBJ1-5; CDR3nt: TGTGCCAGCACCGAGCAGGGTGACCAGCCCCAGCATTTT; CDR3aa: CASTEQGDQPQHF
v_gene: TRBV18; d_gene: TRBD2; abundance: -; j_gene: TRBJ2-7; CDR3nt: TGTGCCAGCTCACAACTAGCGGGGGGGGTGAACGAGCAGTACTTC; CDR3aa: CASSQLAGGVNEQYF
v_gene: TRBV6-5; d_gene: -; abundance: -; j_gene: TRBJ2-5; CDR3nt: TGTGCCAGCAGTTTCTCCCCCCAGGGAGGGGGGACCCAGTACTTC; CDR3aa: CASSFSPQGGGTQYF
v_gene: TRBV6-1; d_gene: -; abundance: -; j_gene: TRBJ1-2; CDR3nt: TGTGCCAGCAGTGAAGACAGGGATTATGGCTACACCTTC; CDR3aa: CASSEDRDYGYTF
v_gene: TRBV20-1; d_gene: -; abundance: once; j_gene: TRBJ2-3; CDR3nt: TGCAGTGCTAGTTCAATCCAGGGTCCCACAGATACGCAGTATTTT; CDR3aa: CSASSIQGPTDTQYF
v_gene: TRBV30; d_gene: TRBD2; abundance: -; j_gene: TRBJ2-3; CDR3nt: TGTGCCTGGAGTGTGGGGAGCGGGGGTCCGGATACGCAGTATTTT; CDR3aa: CAWSVGSGGPDTQYF
v_gene: TRBV19; d_gene: TRBD2; abundance: -; j_gene: TRBJ2-3; CDR3nt: TGTGCCAGTAGTTCGCGGACTAGCGGGGGACTAGATACGCAGTATTTT; CDR3aa: CASSSRTSGGLDTQYF
v_gene: TRBV30; d_gene: -; abundance: -; j_gene: TRBJ1-2; CDR3nt: TGTGCCTGGAGTCGACAGGCAGGGGGCTACACCTTC; CDR3aa: CAWSRQAGGYTF
v_gene: TRBV28; d_gene: -; abundance: -; j_gene: TRBJ2-1; CDR3nt: TGTGCCAGCAGTTTACGTACGAAGTACCACAATGAGCAGTTCTTC; CDR3aa: CASSLRTKYHNEQFF
v_gene: TRBV6-4; d_gene: TRBD2; abundance: -; j_gene: TRBJ2-5; CDR3nt: TGTGCCAGCAGCATTAGCGGGGGGTCCCAAGAGACCCAGTACTTC; CDR3aa: CASSISGGSQETQYF
v_gene: TRBV6-4; d_gene: -; abundance: -; j_gene: TRBJ2-2; CDR3nt: TGTGCCAGCAGTGACAGGGAGAACACCGGGGAGCTGTTTTTT; CDR3aa: CASSDRENTGELFF
v_gene: TRBV18; d_gene: TRBD1; abundance: -; j_gene: TRBJ1-6; CDR3nt: TGTGCCAGTGTGGACAGGGTTGGGTCACCCCTCCACTTT; CDR3aa: CASVDRVGSPLHF
v_gene: TRBV6-6; d_gene: -; abundance: -; j_gene: TRBJ2-4; CDR3nt: TGTGCCAGCAGTCCGAGCCGTCCGGATAGGCCGAATGTCAAAAACATTCAGTACTTC; CDR3aa: CASSPSRPDRPNVKNIQYF